Following are 28 T cell receptor beta chains from one sample sequenced in a study of T cells after yellow fever vaccination. TCRdb redid the calling of the 5' RACE reads with MiXCR, one entry per CDR3 protein. Here the sample spans roughly 70,000 distinct CDR3 sequences, 7.7% being singletons. Sequencing used CD8+ T cells sorted from PBMCs, obtained on the day of the yellow fever booster vaccination. The receptor set was obtained from a man in his thirties or forties who received the YFV17D yellow fever vaccine.

At least ten counts were recorded for this clonotype. CDR3 bases: TGTGCCAGCAGCTTATATATGCTGGGAGGGAATGAGCAGTTCTTC. Translation: CASSLYMLGGNEQFF. The chain has TRBV7-3 and TRBJ2-1; 7 nucleotides line up with TRBD2. CDR1 is SGHTA and CDR2 is FQGTGA in the germline V gene. The CDR3 extends over 15 amino acids. V gave up 2 bases and J gave up 7 bases; unmatched junction bases: 8.

The V gene is TRBV15, the J gene TRBJ2-2; TRBD1 is a possible D gene (6 bases). Germline V CDR1 and CDR2: LNHNV, YYDKDF (reference sequence). Trimming took 1 base from V and 6 from J, leaving 9 bases between them. The CDR3 spans 14 residues. The DNA for the CDR3 is TGTGCCACCAGCAGAGCGGACAGACCCGGGGAGCTGTTTTTT. Residues: CATSRADRPGELFF.

This clonotype has just a few counts. This chain connects TRBV18 to TRBJ2-7; 8 bases are shared with TRBD1. V was clipped by 3 bases and J by 0 bases; unmatched bases: 7. Germline values: CDR1 KGHSH, CDR2 LQKENI. The CDR3 sequence is 16 residues long. The CDR3, as DNA: TGTGCCAGCTCACCTGCAGGGACAGGCCTCTCCTACGAGCAGTACTTC. This gives the protein CASSPAGTGLSYEQYF.

This clonotype came up a few times. CDR3 DNA: TGTGCCAGCAGCTTATTTCCGGGGACCCACACAGATACGCAGTATTTT. This encodes CASSLFPGTHTDTQYF. The chain couples TRBV7-2 to TRBJ2-3; perhaps D is TRBD1 or TRBD2 (5 bases each). The CDR3 is 16 amino acids. Germline loops: CDR1 SGHTA, CDR2 FQGNSA. The germline V and J ends were trimmed by 2 bases and 2 bases, with 14 bases remaining between them.

The table lists this clonotype with a few counts. This chain uses TRBV12-3 or TRBV12-4 with TRBJ2-5; no reliable D call. Trimming took off 6 bases at V and 0 bases at J, with 5 bases between the two ends. This CDR3 has 12 amino acids. This CDR3 is CASSNHQETQYF. The CDR3 DNA sequence: TGTGCCAGCAGCAATCACCAAGAGACCCAGTACTTC.

The chain uses TRBV20-1 and TRBJ1-6, with D uncertain. The germline V gene has CDR1 DFQATT and CDR2 SNEGSKA (reference sequence). V lost 7 bases, J lost 8 bases, and 15 bases lay in between. CDR3 length: 13 amino acids. The CDR3 region has the DNA TGCAGTGTTAGCCAGTTTTTTGATTCACCCCTCCACTTT. Translated: CSVSQFFDSPLHF.

This clonotype was observed a handful of times. This chain connects TRBV6-6 to TRBJ2-2; D not certain. Trimming pared 8 bases from V and 8 bases from J, leaving 6 bases between. The CDR3 runs 10 residues. The germline V gene has CDR1 MNHNY and CDR2 SVGAGI (reference sequence). The CDR3 nucleotides read TGTGCCAGCCAGTTTGGGGAGCTGTTTTTT. It codes for CASQFGELFF.

The chain employs TRBV2 and TRBJ2-3; 7 bases fit TRBD2. The ends lost 8 bases at V and 0 bases at J; junction bases unmatched: 5. The CDR3 is made up of 14 amino acids. CDR1 is SNHLY, CDR2 FYNNEI, per germline. The CDR3 loop is CASGGEQSTDTQYF. The CDR3 DNA reads as TGTGCCAGCGGGGGGGAGCAAAGCACAGATACGCAGTATTTT.

The rearrangement uses TRBV6-2 or TRBV6-3 and TRBJ2-1; D gene ambiguous. The CDR3 length is 14 residues. Trimming pared 10 bases from V and 6 bases from J, leaving 19 bases between. The V gene's germline CDR1 is MNHEY and CDR2 SVGEGT. The chain's CDR3 is CATDHALLGNEQFF. For the CDR3, the DNA is TGTGCCACCGACCATGCCCTTCTTGGCAATGAGCAGTTCTTC.

This clonotype was observed at least ten times. The chain combines TRBV19 with TRBJ2-3; TRBD2 matches at 11 bases. Germline-derived CDR1 and CDR2 are LNHDA and SQIVND (reference sequence). The CDR3 length is 16 residues. J was trimmed by 4 bases and V by 5 bases; bases with no gene match: 8. The CDR3 region is CASSVQLAGVADTQYF. The CDR3 DNA follows: TGTGCCAGTAGTGTTCAACTAGCGGGAGTGGCAGATACGCAGTATTTT.

This clonotype showed up just a few times. The CDR3 nucleotides are TGCAGCGTTGAAGGAGTCTATGGCTACACCTTC. It encodes CSVEGVYGYTF. The J gene is TRBJ1-2, the V gene TRBV29-1, with D unclear. This CDR3 is built from 11 residues. Trimming took off 1 base at V and 4 bases at J, with 4 bases between the two ends. Germline V gene sequence: CDR1 SQVTM, CDR2 ANQGSEA.

This clonotype was detected many times. The chain links TRBV12-5 to TRBJ2-7; D remains unclear. The CDR3 runs to 13 residues. V dropped 3 bases and J dropped 1 base, with 7 bases sitting between them. The germline V gene has CDR1 LGHNT and CDR2 FRNRAP. CDR3 amino acids: CASGFDVSYEQYF. CDR3 nucleotides: TGTGCTAGTGGTTTTGATGTATCCTACGAGCAGTACTTC.

This clonotype was detected ten times or more. V is TRBV7-2 and J is TRBJ2-7; D is undetermined. Per germline, CDR1 SGHTA and CDR2 FQGNSA. The length of the CDR3 is 11 residues. V shed 5 bases and J shed 2 bases, with 4 bases lying between them. CDR3 in amino acids: CASSETYEQYF. The DNA for the CDR3 is TGTGCCAGCAGCGAGACCTACGAGCAGTACTTC.

This clonotype was counted between two and nine times. This chain links TRBV4-3 with TRBJ1-1; no clear D. The CDR3 covers 14 residues. Trimming removed 0 bases at V and 2 bases at J, with 7 bases between. Germline V lookup: CDR1 LGHNA, CDR2 YSLEER. The CDR3 loop reads CASSQDERNTEAFF. The CDR3 coding sequence is TGCGCCAGCAGCCAAGATGAGCGTAACACTGAAGCTTTCTTT.

The chain recombines TRBV20-1 with TRBJ2-4; the D gene is possibly TRBD1 (6 bases). This CDR3 has 15 amino acids. Trimming took 5 bases from V and 0 from J, leaving 14 bases between them. Germline V CDR1 and CDR2: DFQATT, SNEGSKA (reference sequence). This CDR3 is CSAERDNLAKNIQYF. CDR3 coding DNA: TGCAGTGCTGAAAGGGACAATCTAGCCAAAAACATTCAGTACTTC.

This clonotype was found a few times. J is TRBJ1-6 and V is TRBV2; D remains ambiguous. Trimming removed 8 bases from V and 4 bases from J, with 12 bases in between. CDR1 and CDR2 (germline): SNHLY, FYNNEI. The CDR3 runs to 14 residues. CDR3 coding DNA: TGTGCCAGCCACGACGCGAAATATAATTCACCCCTCCACTTT. This gives the protein CASHDAKYNSPLHF.

The chain combines TRBV19 with TRBJ2-1; 9 nucleotides agree with TRBD2. The CDR3 sequence is 12 residues long. The V gene end was trimmed by 8 bases and the J gene end by 9 bases; junction bases not matched to a gene: 5. Germline CDR1 reads LNHDA; CDR2 reads SQIVND (reference sequence). The CDR3 DNA reads TGTGCCAGTGTAAGCGGGAGGACTGAGCAGTTCTTC. Protein sequence: CASVSGRTEQFF.

This clonotype was detected a few times. Here the CDR3 DNA reads TGTGCCAGCAGCTTAGAGGGGTTTGCGGGGGCCTCCTCCTACAATGAGCAGTTCTTC. The encoded protein is CASSLEGFAGASSYNEQFF. The chain combines TRBV11-2 with TRBJ2-1; weak D call: TRBD2 (7 bases). This CDR3 has 19 amino acids. Germline assignment: CDR1 SGHAT and CDR2 FQNNGV. Between the trimmed V and J ends, which lost 0 bases and 0 bases, there was a span of 18 bases.

This clonotype was seen at least ten times. The chain couples TRBV21-1 to TRBJ2-7; the table assigns TRBD1, which was not confirmed against the DNA. TRBV21-1 is a pseudogene segment. This CDR3 contains 14 residues. CDR3 DNA sequence: TGTGCCAGCAGCAGGTGGGACAACTCCTACGAGCAGTACTTC. Amino acid sequence: CASSRWDNSYEQYF.

The chain couples TRBV12-3 or TRBV12-4 to TRBJ2-7; maybe TRBD1 (6 bases). Trimming removed 7 bases at V and 0 bases at J, with 10 bases between. This CDR3 has 13 residues. The CDR3 spells CASKDRSSYEQYF. CDR3 bases: TGTGCCAGCAAGGACAGAAGCTCCTACGAGCAGTACTTC.

This clonotype has a handful of counts. The chain carries TRBV6-1 and TRBJ2-3; D tentatively fits TRBD1 or TRBD2 (6 bases each). The V and J ends lost 8 bases and 0 bases respectively, with 15 bases between them. The germline V gene has CDR1 MNHNS and CDR2 SASEGT. CDR3 length: 15 amino acids. The CDR3 here is CASQSGGPSTDTQYF. In DNA, the CDR3 is TGTGCCAGCCAAAGTGGGGGGCCCAGCACAGATACGCAGTATTTT.

Regarding this clonotype: One junction end does not reproduce the germline sequence, and a read error may be involved. CDR3 nucleotides: TGTGCCGGCAGCCCAGAGGGGGGGCTCTACAATGAGCAGTTCTTC. It codes for CAGSPEGGLYNEQFF. The rearrangement joins TRBV12-3 or TRBV12-4 to TRBJ2-1, with a weak D call TRBD2 (7 bases). This CDR3 has 15 residues.

This clonotype was found a few times. V gene TRBV20-1 combines with J gene TRBJ2-4; D perhaps matches TRBD1 (7 bases). The CDR3 is 14 amino acids. Germline loops: CDR1 DFQATT, CDR2 SNEGSKA (reference sequence). The V end lost 5 bases, the J end lost 6 bases, and 17 bases lay between the germline ends. In DNA, the CDR3 is TGCAGTGCTCACCTGGAGGGGGCACGAAACATTCAGTACTTC. Protein product: CSAHLEGARNIQYF.

The rearrangement links TRBV3-1 to TRBJ2-1, with TRBD2 matching 12 bases. Unmatched junction bases numbered 14, after V lost 5 bases and J lost 6 bases. Germline CDR1 is LGHDT and CDR2 is YNNKEL (reference sequence). This CDR3 is built from 18 residues. This chain's CDR3 is CASSTLLAGGPFGNEQFF. The CDR3 DNA sequence: TGTGCCAGCAGCACCCTTCTAGCGGGAGGGCCATTTGGCAATGAGCAGTTCTTC.

Only a few counts were recorded for this clonotype. The V call is TRBV30, the J call TRBJ2-1; TRBD2 might be the D (5 bases). Germline CDR1 and CDR2: GTSNPN and SVGIG (reference sequence). The germline V and J ends were trimmed by 2 bases and 5 bases, with 10 bases remaining between them. The CDR3 consists of 13 residues. The CDR3 DNA reads TGTGCCTGGAGTCACGGGATAAACAATGAGCAGTTCTTC. Translation gives CAWSHGINNEQFF. The whole variable domain, filled in from reference TRBV30 and TRBJ2-1, reads SQTIHQWPATLVQPVGSPLSLECTVEGTSNPNLYWYRQAAGRGLQLLFYSVGIGQISSEVPQNLSASRPQDRQFILSSKKLLLSDSGFYLCAWSHGINNEQFFGPGTRLTVL.

This clonotype has ten or more counts. The CDR3 bases are TGCGCCAGCAGCTTGGACAGTTTCATGAACACTGAAGCTTTCTTT. It is translated as CASSLDSFMNTEAFF. This chain connects TRBV5-1 to TRBJ1-1; no clear D. The CDR3 runs to 15 residues. Trimming pared 0 bases from V and 0 bases from J, leaving 9 bases between. Germline-derived CDR1 and CDR2 are SGHRS and YFSETQ.

This clonotype came up a few times. The chain combines TRBV18 with TRBJ1-5; D gene ambiguous. The V and J ends lost 4 bases and 4 bases respectively, with 17 bases between them. Looked up from germline, CDR1 is KGHSH and CDR2 is LQKENI. The CDR3 is 16 residues long. Here the CDR3 reads CASSRPDGPGNQPQHF. The CDR3 DNA sequence: TGTGCCAGCTCACGACCGGACGGTCCGGGGAATCAGCCCCAGCATTTT.

This clonotype was seen only a few times. The chain couples TRBV5-6 to TRBJ2-7; maybe TRBD2 (6 bases). The CDR3 runs to 15 residues. Germline lookup yields CDR1 SGHDT and CDR2 YYEEEE. V was trimmed by 4 bases and J by 1 base, leaving 15 bases between them. CDR3 nucleotides: TGTGCCAGCAGCCCGAGTGGCGGGGTTTCCTACGAGCAGTACTTC. It encodes CASSPSGGVSYEQYF.